The present T cell receptor beta chain was sequenced within a study of cytomegalovirus exposure and HLA in healthy donors (TCRdb year 2017). For the study in its entirety: In an earlier analysis of fewer than 750 of the donors, approximately 260 Gb of sequence data and roughly 100 million unique TCR beta sequences from roughly 200 million T cells were reported. About 280 gigabases of sequencing data and about 92 million unique TCR sequences made up an early release that covered several hundred HLA-typed donors. Among the roughly 380 genotyped donors, around 81% belonged to the genetic ancestry cluster associated with self-reported Caucasian donors. The study was designed to test whether signatures of past pathogen exposure could be identified by cataloging public T cell receptors. Using immunosequencing, the study profiled T cell repertoires from about 650 subjects and related those repertoires to cytomegalovirus serostatus. In addition to the first cohort of 650 to 750 subjects, a separate validation cohort of 120 different subjects was used. The study combined high-throughput TCR immunosequencing, statistical association of individual TCRs with disease status, and machine learning to predict cytomegalovirus infection status. To study patterns of TCR occurrence, a later analysis re-analyzed previously published TCR beta repertoires from 600 to 750 donors and added high-resolution HLA genotyping. In the later analysis, no new phenotypic data were used to find candidate immune exposures; instead, reliance was placed on TCR beta sequences and their occurrence across donors. To decide whether each TCR beta V gene segment behaved as functional or pseudogenic, an earlier analysis of fewer than 750 of the donors relied on high-throughput TCR beta sequencing. Donor age, sex, ethnicity and CMV serostatus were compiled together with the repertoire data. Genome-wide SNP genotypes for about three fifths of the 666 donors were used in a later genetic analysis, which treated that subset as a discovery cohort. All discovery cohort repertoires had been generated on a single sequencing platform. Both class I and class II loci were covered by HLA typing, at four-digit resolution. Typing coverage differed by locus: A, B, C, DRB1 and DQB1 were typed in about 629-640 donors, DQA1 in 522, DPA1 in roughly 590, and DPB1 in around 440. Because of strong linkage in the cohort, five DR-DQ haplotypes were treated as single units for association and clustering. Across about 380 genotyped donors of the cohort, an average of roughly 230,000 unique TCR beta nucleotide sequences per donor were sequenced, and about a sixth of those sequences were non-productive. Broad study findings and their caveats: In a later analysis, 16,951 TCR beta sequences were associated with specific HLA alleles at a false discovery rate of 0.05. Correlated functional status among segregating V segments might reflect linkage disequilibrium, but an unknown experimental factor could not be ruled out. The classifier was reported to diagnose cytomegalovirus status with high specificity and sensitivity in both the original cohort and the validation cohort. This cohort had only TCR beta chains sequenced, and the lack of alpha or paired-chain data limited which features could be detected. Assigning TCR associations to individual alleles was difficult when HLA alleles, especially DR and DQ, strongly co-occurred. It was suggested by the authors that the approach could potentially be generalized to other disease states and immunological phenotypes. The only immune exposure information available for the cohort was CMV serostatus. The earlier analysis of some 540 of the donors excluded some 16 rarely observed V segments, including chromosome 9 orphons, because counts were too low. Because some donors lacked HLA typing at each locus, the association tests relied only on the typed subset. The study listed approximately 150 TCR beta chains as associated with cytomegalovirus. In a later analysis, most CMV-associated TCR beta chains were found to appear HLA-restricted, with HLA associations seemingly driven largely by CMV exposure. Because the 87-base-pair reads could not distinguish some IMGT-functional V segments, including TRBV6-2 and TRBV6-3, those segments were excluded. Most TCR sequences were observed very rarely across donors, whereas some public TCRs were present in many individuals. The presence/absence analyses assumed that sequencing depth was roughly uniform across donors, and that assumption may not be true. A later analysis found that TCR association rates varied across HLA loci, with DRB1 alleles showing the most associated TCRs and HLA-C alleles the fewest. Three of the identified cytomegalovirus-associated TCR beta chains were confirmed in vitro to be specific for cytomegalovirus antigens. A later analysis found that HLA-associated TCR beta chains were more clonally expanded and had lower generation probabilities than equally common non-associated chains. A further reported finding was that TCR beta sequences accurately predicted the HLA-A and HLA-B alleles for most subjects in the first cohort. Several of the top co-occurrence clusters appeared to be linked to parvovirus B19, influenza, CMV and Epstein-Barr virus, according to a later analysis. The sequencing pipeline was judged likely to have produced a cluster of highly shared sequence variants as a technical artifact. An association between a missense DCLRE1C variant and V-gene and J-gene trimming of TCR beta chains was found in a later genetic analysis and replicated in an independent cohort. In a later genetic analysis, fewer N-insertions in productive TCRs were reported among donors in an Asian-associated ancestry cluster than the roughly 700-donor mean. In an earlier analysis of a few hundred of the donors, most TCR beta V segments were observed in productive rearrangements about 87% or about 30% of the time, broadly matching IMGT annotations.

As for this clone: The antigen it recognizes is unknown. Base qualities are not at hand, and no much larger clone is one base apart.

The CDR1 and CDR2 encoded by the germline V gene are MDHEN and SYDVKM. V and J are trimmed by 7 bases and 4 bases, and the gene matches miss 12 bases of the junction. The CDR3 sequence holds 16 residues, the cysteine and phenylalanine included. The only DNA kept is the CDR3, 48 bases in frame from the first base. To prepare the library, the immunoSEQ multiplex PCR assay was applied. The multiplex PCR relied on a mix of 60 forward primers for TCR Vbeta segments and 13 reverse primers for TCR Jbeta segments. The CDR3 region of rearranged TCR beta genes was amplified from genomic DNA by a multiplex PCR assay. On the Illumina HiSeq System, the amplified TCR beta libraries were sequenced as 87-base-pair reads. The study's own analysis went as follows. Across the 700 or so repertoires, a later analysis counted some 81 million unique TCR beta chains, some 11 million of which were shared by at least two donors. Raw reads were error-corrected and collapsed into unique sequences with a nearest-neighbor algorithm that merged closely related sequences to remove PCR and sequencing errors. CDR3 sequences were aligned to IMGT reference sequences to assign V, D and J gene segments. For a sequence to be retained, a match of at least six nucleotides was required to both a V gene segment and a J gene segment. A rearrangement counted as productive if the CDR3 had no stop codons and remained in frame with V and J, and every other rearrangement counted as non-productive. Following IMGT convention, CDR3 was defined as the stretch from the second conserved V-encoded cysteine to the conserved J-encoded phenylalanine. Sequences without an unambiguous match to a single V gene segment were excluded from the earlier analysis of about 600 of the donors. In an earlier analysis of several hundred of the donors, V segments were called functional above 56.7% productive rearrangements and were called segregating when the between-donor standard deviation exceeded 5%. A statistical classification framework was developed to diagnose cytomegalovirus status using the catalog of TCR beta chain sequences. In a later analysis, V and J genes were assigned by comparing TCR nucleotide sequences against IMGT/GENE-DB human TR gene sequences. In a later analysis, CDR3 sequences and most-parsimonious VDJ recombination scenarios were assigned using the TCRdist pipeline. In a later analysis, each TCR beta chain was defined by its CDR3 amino acid sequence together with its V-gene family, and reads without a unique V-gene family were excluded. A later analysis removed several hundred highly shared, low-generation-probability nucleotide sequences to deal with suspected cross-contamination and a sequencing artifact. A later analysis calculated a clonal expansion index for each public chain from normalized within-repertoire ranks of inferred template counts. In a later analysis, generation probabilities were computed using a VDJ recombination model fitted to out-of-frame rearrangements, and the results were checked against IGoR. A later analysis scored TCR-TCR, TCR-HLA and TCR-CMV co-occurrence with hypergeometric tests, applying a repertoire-size bias correction to TCR pairs. False discovery rates were estimated in a later analysis by permuting HLA or CMV assignments 20 times. In a later analysis, co-occurring TCRs were grouped using DBSCAN, and TCRdist sequence similarity was added for clustering within HLA-allele-positive subsets. For co-occurrence clustering, repertoires with fewer than 30,000 or more than 120,000 public chains were excluded, along with roughly five repertoires with anomalous nucleotide sharing. TCRdb retrieved this table from immuneACCESS and kept in-frame rearrangements only. Not all clones are present; in checked studies, unresolved V genes account for under half, and no reason is known for the remainder. That table gives V, J and clone size, and the DNA gave D and trimming. The sample table records around 90,000 clones; more than 65% of these occur just once. 10% of the sample rests with the top ten.

The cohort consisted of some 730 healthy bone marrow donors. At the time of sampling, all cohort members were nominally healthy, though unrecorded immune exposures were likely present. Of the approximately 670 cohort members, approximately 280 had positive CMV serostatus and fewer than 400 had negative CMV serostatus, and CMV serostatus was not recorded for the donor. A peripheral blood sample was collected from each donor, and TCR beta sequencing was performed on peripheral blood mononuclear cells. Genomic DNA extraction from the blood cell samples was performed with the Qiagen DNeasy Blood Extraction Kit.

This chain joins TRBV28 to TRBJ2-7; 11 bases in between match TRBD2. The sequence was collected from a human donor in good health. The sample consisted of PBMCs. The nucleotide sequence reads as follows: TGTGCCAGCATTAAGGGACTAGCGGAGCTTTCGTACGAGCAGTACTTC. This gives the protein CASIKGLAELSYEQYF.